These 19 T cell receptor beta chains came from one sample sequenced in a study of immune evolution from preneoplasia to lung adenocarcinoma. Here immunoSEQ multiplex PCR was the method, and the copy in TCRdb shows in-frame clones only, minus some. The repertoire includes 7,500 to 10,000 clones, around nine tenths of them detected once, and roughly 3% sits in the top ten. The sequencing sample was made of FFPE invasive lung adenocarcinoma tissue. The receptors derive from a person aged 70 to 85 with invasive lung adenocarcinoma. Some clones in this sample may be carry-over from other donors' samples.

This clone is a singleton in its sample. In nucleotides, the CDR3 is TGTGCCTGGAGTACCGACAGGTTGGAGTCCTACGAGCAGTACTTC. Protein: CAWSTDRLESYEQYF. This sequence joins TRBV30 and TRBJ2-7, with D possibly being TRBD1 (6 bases). CDR3 length equals 15 residues. Germline CDR1 GTSNPN, CDR2 SVGIG (reference sequence). Trimming shortened V by 2 bases and J by 1 base, and 15 bases separated the two germline ends.

The CDR3 region has the DNA TGTGCCAGCTCACCACCTGCCCCTGTAGGGGTCTTGCATTTT. Its translation: CASSPPAPVGVLHF. This sequence joins TRBV18 and TRBJ1-5; TRBD1 is a possible D gene (5 bases). This CDR3 contains 14 residues. Trimming removed 0 bases at V and 15 bases at J, with 18 bases between. Germline V gives CDR1 KGHSH, CDR2 LQKENI.

V usage is TRBV7-2 and J usage is TRBJ1-2, with TRBD1 identical over 8 bases. V lost 3 bases and J lost 9; bases outside the gene matches: 6. The germline V gene has CDR1 SGHTA and CDR2 FQGNSA. The CDR3 runs 13 residues. The DNA for the CDR3 is TGTGCCAGCAGCTTCAAGGACAGGGCTAGCTACACCTTC. Its protein is CASSFKDRASYTF. The variable domain in full, with the rest retrieved from reference TRBV7-2 and TRBJ1-2, is GAGVSQSPSNKVTEKGKDVELRCDPISGHTALYWYRQSLGQGLEFLIYFQGNSAPDKSGLPSDRFSAERTGGSVSTLTIQRTQQEDSAVYLCASSFKDRASYTFGSGTRLTVV.

Worth noting for this clone: The junction differs from germline at one of its ends, possibly a read error. The rearrangement joins TRBV18 to TRBJ2-7; the D gene is possibly TRBD2 (6 bases). This CDR3 has 16 residues. Per germline, CDR1 KGHSH and CDR2 LQKENI. CDR3 DNA sequence: TGTGCCAGCTCACTTCGGAGTAGCGGCTTCTCCGACGAGCAGTACTTC. This translates into CASSLRSSGFSDEQYF.

The chain links TRBV7-2 to TRBJ2-7, with TRBD1 matching over 7 bases. CDR1 is SGHTA and CDR2 is FQGNSA in the germline V gene. This CDR3 contains 15 residues. V shed 5 bases, J shed 2 bases, and the junction held 9 bases outside the gene matches. DNA for the CDR3: TGTGCCAGCAGCACCCGACAGGGAGAAACCTACGAGCAGTACTTC. Translated: CASSTRQGETYEQYF.

This chain joins TRBV4-1 and TRBJ1-1; unclear D gene. The V and J ends lost 0 bases and 8 bases respectively, with 13 bases between them. This CDR3 region has 14 residues. Per the germline V gene, CDR1 is MGHRA and CDR2 is YSYEKL. In nucleotides, the CDR3 is TGCGCCAGCAGCCAAGATAAAATGATCCTCGAAGCTTTCTTT. Protein product: CASSQDKMILEAFF.

The chain couples TRBV11-2 to TRBJ1-2; no clear D. The CDR3 length is 12 residues. With 5 bases removed from V and 7 bases from J, the gap between germline ends came to 11 bases. Germline V gives CDR1 SGHAT, CDR2 FQNNGV. CDR3 nucleotides: TGTGCCAGCAGCCCACCGGGTAGTGGCTACACCTTC. It translates to CASSPPGSGYTF.

The J gene is TRBJ1-1, the V gene TRBV7-6; D possibly corresponds to TRBD1 (6 bases). The CDR3 covers 13 residues. Trimming left V 7 bases short and J 4 bases short, with 13 bases between. Looked up from germline, CDR1 is SGHVS and CDR2 is FNYEAQ. The DNA for the CDR3 is TGTGCCAGCAAACAGGGCGGTTCCACTGAAGCTTTCTTT. Encoded protein: CASKQGGSTEAFF.

In DNA, the CDR3 is TGCAGCGTTGAAGATAGAACAGATACGCAGTATTTT. It translates to CSVEDRTDTQYF. The rearrangement uses TRBV29-1 and TRBJ2-3; no clear D. The germline CDR1 and CDR2 sequences are SQVTM and ANQGSEA. V lost 0 bases, J lost 3 bases, and 4 bases lay in between. The CDR3 runs 12 residues.

The rearrangement joins TRBV4-1 to TRBJ2-4, with TRBD2 matching over 9 bases. The CDR3 length is 18 residues. Looked up from germline, CDR1 is MGHRA and CDR2 is YSYEKL. The V gene end was trimmed by 2 bases and the J gene end by 6 bases; junction bases not matched to a gene: 14. The CDR3 sequence is CASSQPSGGPLGRNIQYF. In DNA, the CDR3 is TGCGCCAGCAGCCAACCAAGCGGGGGGCCCCTAGGGAGAAACATTCAGTACTTC.

As for this clone: Germline and junction disagree at one end, which may indicate a read error. V is TRBV7-7 and J is TRBJ2-2; D is perhaps TRBD2 (6 bases). There are 14 residues in the CDR3. CDR1 SSHAT and CDR2 FNYEAQ come from the germline V gene (reference sequence). Written as DNA, the CDR3 is TGTGCTAGCAGACCGGGACTCAACACCGGGGAGCTGTTTTTT. It is translated as CASRPGLNTGELFF. The complete variable domain, with remaining parts taken from reference TRBV7-7 and TRBJ2-2, reads GAGVSQSPRYKVTKRGQDVTLRCDPISSHATLYWYQQALGQGPEFLTYFNYEAQPDKSGLPSDRFSAERPEGSISTLTIQRTEQRDSAMYRCASRPGLNTGELFFGEGSRLTVL.

This chain connects TRBV29-1 to TRBJ1-3; D gene uncertain. The CDR3 consists of 14 residues. Germline V gives CDR1 SQVTM, CDR2 ANQGSEA. V was cut by 7 bases and J by 2 bases, with 15 bases left in between. The CDR3 sequence: CSAGDGQAGNTIYF. In nucleotides, the CDR3 is TGCAGCGCTGGAGACGGGCAGGCTGGAAACACCATATATTTT.

The V gene is TRBV2, the J gene TRBJ2-2; no clear D gene. Germline CDR1 and CDR2: SNHLY and FYNNEI. V lost 7 bases and J lost 5, with 8 bases in between. There are 12 residues in the CDR3. The CDR3 loop reads CASTVQTGELFF. CDR3 in DNA: TGTGCCAGCACGGTACAGACCGGGGAGCTGTTTTTT.

The chain carries TRBV5-1 and TRBJ1-1; D is unclear. The CDR3 runs 14 residues. Looked up from germline, CDR1 is SGHRS and CDR2 is YFSETQ. V was pared by 0 bases and J by 0 bases, with 6 bases between. Written as DNA, the CDR3 is TGCGCCAGCAGCTTGGTGATAATGAACACTGAAGCTTTCTTT. Translating gives CASSLVIMNTEAFF.

This clone appeared a single time. CDR3 bases: TGTGCCAGTAGTGTGACAGGGGGACATGGCTACACCTTC. Its protein is CASSVTGGHGYTF. This chain joins TRBV19 and TRBJ1-2, with 9 bases identical to TRBD1. V was pared by 5 bases and J by 6 bases, with 4 bases of the junction left unmatched. The CDR3 length is 13 residues. CDR1 is LNHDA, CDR2 SQIVND, per germline (reference sequence).

The V call is TRBV9, the J call TRBJ1-3; D remains unclear. Germline V lookup: CDR1 SGDLS, CDR2 YYNGEE. CDR3 length equals 14 residues. Trimming took 2 bases from V and 2 from J, leaving 8 bases between them. Written as DNA, the CDR3 is TGTGCCAGCAGCGTTTCGGGGACTGGAAACACCATATATTTT. This translates into CASSVSGTGNTIYF.

The chain is built from TRBV10-2 and TRBJ1-2; D call uncertain. V was shortened by 3 bases and J by 4 bases, with 6 bases between the two germline ends. The CDR3 contains 12 residues. CDR1 and CDR2 from the germline V gene are WSHSY and SAAADI. The CDR3 spells CASSDYSYGYTF. The CDR3 DNA sequence: TGCGCCAGCAGTGACTACAGCTATGGCTACACCTTC.

This clone was recorded only once. V is TRBV6-5 and J is TRBJ2-2; no reliable D call. The germline gives CDR1 MNHEY, CDR2 SVGAGI. The CDR3 runs to 14 residues. V was cut by 4 bases and J by 4 bases, with 10 bases left in between. Here the CDR3 reads CASSSQLVTGELFF. The CDR3 DNA sequence: TGTGCCAGCAGTTCCCAGCTTGTCACCGGGGAGCTGTTTTTT.

The chain has TRBV7-2 and TRBJ2-1; D gene ambiguous. The V end lost 7 bases, the J end lost 8 bases, and 12 bases lay between the germline ends. The CDR3 is made up of 12 amino acids. Looked up from germline, CDR1 is SGHTA and CDR2 is FQGNSA. CDR3 DNA sequence: TGTGCCAGCAACTCGAGAGGCTATGAGCAGTTCTTC. This sequence encodes CASNSRGYEQFF.